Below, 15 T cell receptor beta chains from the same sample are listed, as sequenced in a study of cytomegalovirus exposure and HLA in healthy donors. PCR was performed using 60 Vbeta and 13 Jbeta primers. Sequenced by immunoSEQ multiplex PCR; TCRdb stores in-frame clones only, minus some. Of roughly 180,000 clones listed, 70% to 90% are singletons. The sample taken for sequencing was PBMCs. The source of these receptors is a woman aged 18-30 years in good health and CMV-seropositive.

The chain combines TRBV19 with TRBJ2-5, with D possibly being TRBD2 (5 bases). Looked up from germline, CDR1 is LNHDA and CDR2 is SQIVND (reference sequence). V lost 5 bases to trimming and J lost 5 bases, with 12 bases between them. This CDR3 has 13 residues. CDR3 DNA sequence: TGTGCCAGTAGTCGGACTGTGATGGAGACCCAGTACTTC. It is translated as CASSRTVMETQYF.

The CDR3 loop reads CASSVSRDRVKGTQYF. The CDR3 nucleotides are TGTGCCAGCAGTGTCTCCCGGGACAGGGTGAAAGGGACCCAGTACTTC. The chain recombines TRBV6-4 with TRBJ2-5; TRBD1 agrees at 9 bases. Per germline, CDR1 MRHNA and CDR2 SNTAGT. The CDR3 consists of 16 residues. Trimming took 4 bases from V and 7 from J; bases not matched to a gene: 13.

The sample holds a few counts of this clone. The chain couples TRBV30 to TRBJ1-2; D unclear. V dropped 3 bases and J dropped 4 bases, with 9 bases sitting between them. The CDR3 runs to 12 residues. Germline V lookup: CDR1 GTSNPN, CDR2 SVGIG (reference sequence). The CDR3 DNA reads TGTGCCTGGAGACTGGAGACCTATGGCTACACCTTC. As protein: CAWRLETYGYTF.

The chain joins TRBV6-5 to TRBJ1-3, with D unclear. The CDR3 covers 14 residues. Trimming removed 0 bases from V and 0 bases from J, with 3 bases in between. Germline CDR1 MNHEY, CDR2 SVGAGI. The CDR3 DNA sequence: TGTGCCAGCAGTTACTCCATCTCTGGAAACACCATATATTTT. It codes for CASSYSISGNTIYF.

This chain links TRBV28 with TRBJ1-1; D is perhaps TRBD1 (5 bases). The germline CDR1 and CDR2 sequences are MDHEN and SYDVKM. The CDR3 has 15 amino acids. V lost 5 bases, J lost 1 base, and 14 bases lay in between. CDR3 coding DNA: TGTGCCAGCAGTAGGAGGGGCCTGCAGAACACTGAAGCTTTCTTT. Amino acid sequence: CASSRRGLQNTEAFF.

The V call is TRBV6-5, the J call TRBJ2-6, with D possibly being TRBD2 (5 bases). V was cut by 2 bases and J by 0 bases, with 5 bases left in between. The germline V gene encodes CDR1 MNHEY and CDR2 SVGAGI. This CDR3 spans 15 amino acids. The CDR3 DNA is TGTGCCAGCAGTTACACTAGCTCTGGGGCCAACGTCCTGACTTTC. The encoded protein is CASSYTSSGANVLTF.

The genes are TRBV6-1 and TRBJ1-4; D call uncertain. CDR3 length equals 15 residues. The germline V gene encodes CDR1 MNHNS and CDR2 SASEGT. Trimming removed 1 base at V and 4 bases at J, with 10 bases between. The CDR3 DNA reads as TGTGCCAGCAGTGAAGGGTTGTGGAGTAATGAAAAACTGTTTTTT. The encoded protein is CASSEGLWSNEKLFF.

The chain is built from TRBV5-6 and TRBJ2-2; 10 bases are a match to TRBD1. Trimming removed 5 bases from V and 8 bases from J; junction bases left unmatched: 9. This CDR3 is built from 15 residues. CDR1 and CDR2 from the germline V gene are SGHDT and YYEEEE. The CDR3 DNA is TGTGCCAGCAGGGCCGGGACAGGGGTTAAAGGGGAGCTGTTTTTT. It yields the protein CASRAGTGVKGELFF.

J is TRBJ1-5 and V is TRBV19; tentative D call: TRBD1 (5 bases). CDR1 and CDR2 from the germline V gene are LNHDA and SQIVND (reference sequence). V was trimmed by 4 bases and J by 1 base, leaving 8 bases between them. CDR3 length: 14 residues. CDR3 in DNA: TGTGCCAGTAGTAAACAGGAGAGCAATCAGCCCCAGCATTTT. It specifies CASSKQESNQPQHF. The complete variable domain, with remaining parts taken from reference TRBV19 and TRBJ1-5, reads DGGITQSPKYLFRKEGQNVTLSCEQNLNHDAMYWYRQDPGQGLRLIYYSQIVNDFQKGDIAEGYSVSREKKESFPLTVTSAQKNPTAFYLCASSKQESNQPQHFGDGTRLSIL.

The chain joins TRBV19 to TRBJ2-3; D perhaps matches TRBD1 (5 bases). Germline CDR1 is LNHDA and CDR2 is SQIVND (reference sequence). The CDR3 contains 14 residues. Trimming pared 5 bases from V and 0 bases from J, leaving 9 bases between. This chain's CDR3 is CASSPQGSTDTQYF. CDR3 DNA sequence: TGTGCCAGTAGTCCTCAGGGTAGCACAGATACGCAGTATTTT.

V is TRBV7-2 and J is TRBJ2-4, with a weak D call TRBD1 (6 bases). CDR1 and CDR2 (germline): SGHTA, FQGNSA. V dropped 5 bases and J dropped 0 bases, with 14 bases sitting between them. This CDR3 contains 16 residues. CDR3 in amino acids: CASSPRTDLAKNIQYF. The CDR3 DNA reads TGTGCCAGCAGCCCCCGGACAGACCTAGCCAAAAACATTCAGTACTTC.

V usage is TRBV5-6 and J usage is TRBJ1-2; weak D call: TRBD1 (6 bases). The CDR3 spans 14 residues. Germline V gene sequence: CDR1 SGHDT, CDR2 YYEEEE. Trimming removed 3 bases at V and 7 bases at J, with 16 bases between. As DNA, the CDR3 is TGTGCCAGCAGCTACGGACAGTCCCACCTTGGCTACACCTTC. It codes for CASSYGQSHLGYTF.

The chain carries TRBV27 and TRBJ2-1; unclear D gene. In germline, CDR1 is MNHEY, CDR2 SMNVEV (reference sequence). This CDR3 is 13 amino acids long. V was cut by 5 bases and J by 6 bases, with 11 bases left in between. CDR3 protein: CASSHGPANEQFF. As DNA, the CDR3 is TGTGCCAGCAGTCATGGGCCCGCCAATGAGCAGTTCTTC.

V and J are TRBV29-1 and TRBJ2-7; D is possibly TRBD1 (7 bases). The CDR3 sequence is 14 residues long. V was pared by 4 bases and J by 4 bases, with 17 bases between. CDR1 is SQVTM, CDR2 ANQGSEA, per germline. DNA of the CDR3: TGCAGCGTTGTCGGGGGACAGTTAACTTACGAGCAGTACTTC. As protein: CSVVGGQLTYEQYF.

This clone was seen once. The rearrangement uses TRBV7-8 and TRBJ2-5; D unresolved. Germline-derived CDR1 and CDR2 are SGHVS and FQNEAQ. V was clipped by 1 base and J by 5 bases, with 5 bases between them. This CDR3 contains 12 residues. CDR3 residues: CASSLESETQYF. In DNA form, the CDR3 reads TGTGCCAGCAGCTTAGAATCGGAGACCCAGTACTTC.